The 9 T cell receptor beta chains given below trace back to one sample, sequenced in a study of CD8 T cells in Susac syndrome. Reverse transcription of about 0.5 to 1 ug RNA was performed with random hexamers. One entry per CDR3 protein results from TCRdb running MiXCR on the immunoSEQ multiplex PCR reads. The sample lists about 300,000 distinct CDR3 sequences, 89% occurring once. Sequencing input: CD8+ T cells from PBMCs. These receptors all come from a human donor with multiple sclerosis.

CDR3: CATSRLETQYF. CDR3 DNA: TGTGCCACCAGCCGCTTGGAGACCCAGTACTTC. The V gene is TRBV15, the J gene TRBJ2-5; no firm D call. Trimming pared 5 bases from V and 5 bases from J, leaving 6 bases between. The CDR3 sequence is 11 residues long. Germline V gene data show CDR1 as LNHNV and CDR2 as YYDKDF (reference sequence).

The chain links TRBV2 to TRBJ2-3; 8 positions agree with TRBD2. V lost 4 bases to trimming and J lost 2 bases; unmatched junction nucleotides: 11. Germline V lookup: CDR1 SNHLY, CDR2 FYNNEI. CDR3 length: 17 residues. CDR3 protein: CASSGSPSGFLTDTQYF. The CDR3 bases are TGTGCCAGCAGTGGTTCTCCTAGCGGGTTTCTCACAGATACGCAGTATTTT.

V gene TRBV6-2 or TRBV6-3 combines with J gene TRBJ2-2; TRBD1 matches at 10 bases. The CDR3 runs 20 residues. Trimming at V came to 4 bases and at J to 2 bases, leaving 16 bases not matched to a gene. Germline V lookup: CDR1 MNHEY, CDR2 SVGEGT. DNA for the CDR3: TGTGCCAGCAGTTCCCCGAGGCTGGGACAGGGGACGCCAAACACCGGGGAGCTGTTTTTT. It codes for CASSSPRLGQGTPNTGELFF.

The chain has TRBV11-2 and TRBJ1-1; D not resolved. The CDR3 consists of 11 residues. Trimming shortened V by 6 bases and J by 4 bases, and 6 bases separated the two germline ends. The V gene's germline CDR1 is SGHAT and CDR2 FQNNGV. The chain's CDR3 is CASRWATEAFF. In DNA, the CDR3 is TGTGCCAGCAGGTGGGCCACTGAAGCTTTCTTT.

Comment on this clonotype: This CDR3 fails to terminate in the conserved phenylalanine or tryptophan, so it likely reflects a read error. This chain joins TRBV5-5 and TRBJ2-5; D is ambiguous. The CDR3 totals 13 residues. CDR1 and CDR2 from the germline V gene are SGHKS and YYEKEE (reference sequence). With 4 bases removed from V and 2 bases from J, the gap between germline ends came to 9 bases. CDR3 DNA sequence: TGTGCCAGCAGCACCACAAGACAAGAGACCCAGTACTTG. Protein: CASSTTRQETQYL.

J is TRBJ1-1 and V is TRBV4-3, with D tentatively TRBD1 (5 bases). The CDR3 has 15 residues. Germline assignment: CDR1 LGHNA and CDR2 YSLEER. Deletions cut 4 bases from V and 1 base from J, with 13 bases between. The CDR3 DNA reads TGCGCCAGCAGCCTTGGGACGGCGGGGAACACTGAAGCTTTCTTT. Protein sequence: CASSLGTAGNTEAFF.

The V gene is TRBV20-1, the J gene TRBJ2-1; possibly TRBD2 for D (5 bases). Trimming shortened V by 0 bases and J by 8 bases, and 14 bases separated the two germline ends. The CDR3 runs to 14 residues. Looked up from germline, CDR1 is DFQATT and CDR2 is SNEGSKA (reference sequence). This chain's CDR3 is CSARDFGIWDEQFF. CDR3 coding DNA: TGCAGTGCTAGAGATTTCGGGATTTGGGATGAGCAGTTCTTC.

There are a few counts of this clonotype. The V call is TRBV7-2, the J call TRBJ2-1, with TRBD1 matching over 10 bases. The CDR3 loop spans 13 amino acids. Germline V gives CDR1 SGHTA, CDR2 FQGNSA. The trim removed 4 bases at V and 8 bases at J, leaving 2 bases unmatched. The CDR3 loop reads CASSWGTGDEQFF. CDR3 nucleotide sequence: TGTGCCAGCAGCTGGGGGACAGGGGATGAGCAGTTCTTC.

The chain employs TRBV7-9 and TRBJ1-1; D gene uncertain. V gave up 5 bases and J gave up 8 bases, with 6 bases separating them. Germline CDR1 SEHNR, CDR2 FQNEAQ (reference sequence). This CDR3 has 10 residues. This chain's CDR3 is CASSVTEAFF. Written as DNA, the CDR3 is TGTGCCAGCAGCGTGACGGAAGCTTTCTTT.